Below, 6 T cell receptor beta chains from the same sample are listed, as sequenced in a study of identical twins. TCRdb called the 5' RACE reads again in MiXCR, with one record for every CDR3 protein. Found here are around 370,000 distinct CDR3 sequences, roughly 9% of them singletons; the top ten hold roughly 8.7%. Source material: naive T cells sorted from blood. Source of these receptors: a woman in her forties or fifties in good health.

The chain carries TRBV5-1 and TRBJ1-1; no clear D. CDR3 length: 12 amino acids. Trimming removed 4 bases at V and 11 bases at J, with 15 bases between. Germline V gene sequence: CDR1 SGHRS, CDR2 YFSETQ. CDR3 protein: CASSLIGVEAFF. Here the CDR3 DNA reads TGCGCCAGCAGCCTGATCGGGGTTGAGGCTTTCTTT.

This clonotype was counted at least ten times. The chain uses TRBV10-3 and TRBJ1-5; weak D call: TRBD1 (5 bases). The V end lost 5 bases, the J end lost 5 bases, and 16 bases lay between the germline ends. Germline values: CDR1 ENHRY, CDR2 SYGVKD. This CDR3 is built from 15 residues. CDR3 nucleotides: TGTGCCATCAGTAGGGACCGGGGACTCGATCAGCCCCAGCATTTT. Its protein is CAISRDRGLDQPQHF.

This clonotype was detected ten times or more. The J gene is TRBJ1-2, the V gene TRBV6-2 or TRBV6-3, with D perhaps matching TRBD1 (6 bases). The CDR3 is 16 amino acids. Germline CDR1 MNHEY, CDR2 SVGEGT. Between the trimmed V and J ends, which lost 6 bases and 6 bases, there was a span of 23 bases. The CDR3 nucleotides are TGTGCCAGCAGCGTTTTTTCCGCTACAGGGCCTAATGGCTACACCTTC. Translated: CASSVFSATGPNGYTF.

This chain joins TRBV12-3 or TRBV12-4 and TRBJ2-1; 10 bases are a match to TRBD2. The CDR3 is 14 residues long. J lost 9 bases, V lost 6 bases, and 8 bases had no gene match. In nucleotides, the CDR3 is TGTGCCAGCAGGACCCGAGCGGGAGGGCGTGAGCAGTTCTTC. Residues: CASRTRAGGREQFF.

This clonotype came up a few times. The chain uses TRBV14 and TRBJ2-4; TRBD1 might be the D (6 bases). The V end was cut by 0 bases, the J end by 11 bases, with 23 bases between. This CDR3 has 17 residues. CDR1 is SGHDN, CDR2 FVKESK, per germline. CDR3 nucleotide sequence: TGTGCCAGCAGCCAAGAAATTGGGGGACATTCGGTAACTGTTCAGTACTTC. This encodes CASSQEIGGHSVTVQYF. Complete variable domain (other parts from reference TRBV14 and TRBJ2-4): EAGVTQFPSHSVIEKGQTVTLRCDPISGHDNLYWYRRVMGKEIKFLLHFVKESKQDESGMPNNRFLAERTGGTYSTLKVQPAELEDSGVYFCASSQEIGGHSVTVQYFGAGTRLSVL.

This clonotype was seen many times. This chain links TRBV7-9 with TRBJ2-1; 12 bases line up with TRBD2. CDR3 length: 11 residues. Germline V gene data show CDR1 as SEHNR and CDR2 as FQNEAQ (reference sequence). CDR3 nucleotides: TGTCTCCTAGCGGGGGGGAATGAGCAGTTCTTC. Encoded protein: CLLAGGNEQFF.